A selection of T cell receptor beta chains follows, all from one sample in a study of blood T cells in healthy people across ages. TCRdb fed the 5' RACE reads into MiXCR, producing one record per CDR3 protein. The repertoire holds 800,000 or so distinct CDR3 sequences, 20% to 25% seen once, with approximately 4% in the top ten. The same sample was also used in a study of T cells of mothers and their children.

The sequenced sample consisted of blood. The receptors come from a boy between 10 and 17 years old in good health. The conserved cysteine and the conserved F or W are not part of the CDR3 here.

V: TRBV14
length: 10
J: TRBJ1-2
CDR3: ASSLARHGYT

V: TRBV20-1
length: 13
J: .
CDR3: SARDGLPIPPEQY

V: TRBV28
length: 11
J: TRBJ1-1
CDR3: ASSFPGSTEAF

V: TRBV4-1
length: 13
J: TRBJ1-2
CDR3: ASSQGRWGAYGYT

V: TRBV20-1
length: 15
J: TRBJ2-5
CDR3: SARDIGAWDSQETQY

V: TRBV2
length: 12
J: TRBJ2-3
CDR3: ASRHRGSTDTQY

V: TRBV5-1
length: 13
J: TRBJ2-6
CDR3: ASSPPSSGANVLT

V: TRBV4-2
length: 10
J: TRBJ1-1
CDR3: ACTDRNTEAF

V: TRBV27
length: 13
J: .
CDR3: ASSLTGYLSSEQY

V: TRBV29-1
length: 9
J: TRBJ2-1
CDR3: SVSFTGEQF

V: TRBV20-1
length: 10
J: TRBJ2-7
CDR3: SARRSSYEQY

V: TRBV13
length: 14
J: TRBJ2-1
CDR3: ASSLGLAGGLDEQF

V: TRBV7-2
length: 19
J: TRBJ2-4
CDR3: ASSLYKGTSGGLGAKNIQY

V: TRBV18
length: 13
J: TRBJ2-1
CDR3: ASSPLDSSYNEQF

V: TRBV20-1
length: 11
J: TRBJ1-5
CDR3: SAKRGTNQPQH

V: TRBV4-3
length: 13
J: TRBJ2-7
CDR3: ASSQALTGTYEQY

V: TRBV29-1
length: 9
J: TRBJ2-4
CDR3: SGRVSNIQS

V: TRBV14
length: 15
J: TRBJ2-7
CDR3: ASSHRLDGTGTYEQY

V: TRBV18
length: 13
J: TRBJ1-2
CDR3: ASSQEGQGVVGYT

V: TRBV7-2
length: 14
J: TRBJ2-1
CDR3: ASSLAGTGGYNQQF

V: TRBV12-3/TRBV12-4
length: 13
J: TRBJ2-2
CDR3: ASSHGQGGSGELF

V: TRBV6-5
length: 11
J: TRBJ2-5
CDR3: ASSSTTGLGQY